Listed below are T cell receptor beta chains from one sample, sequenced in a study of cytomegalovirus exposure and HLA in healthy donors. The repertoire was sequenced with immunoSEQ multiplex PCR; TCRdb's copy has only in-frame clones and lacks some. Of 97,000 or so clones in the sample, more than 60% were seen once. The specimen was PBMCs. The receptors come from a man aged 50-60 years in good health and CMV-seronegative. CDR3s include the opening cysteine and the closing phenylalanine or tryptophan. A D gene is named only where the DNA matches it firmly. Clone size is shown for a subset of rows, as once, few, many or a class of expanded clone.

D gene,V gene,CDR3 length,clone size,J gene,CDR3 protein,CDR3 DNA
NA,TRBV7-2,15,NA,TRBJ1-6,CASSLVQIYNSPLHF,TGTGCCAGCAGCTTAGTTCAGATTTATAATTCACCCCTCCACTTT
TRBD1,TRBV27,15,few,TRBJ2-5,CASSGGTGILAYQYF,TGTGCCAGCAGTGGAGGGACAGGCATCCTCGCATACCAGTACTTC
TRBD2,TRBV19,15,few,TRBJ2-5,CASSPLAGGQETQYF,TGTGCCAGTAGCCCCCTAGCGGGAGGGCAAGAGACCCAGTACTTC
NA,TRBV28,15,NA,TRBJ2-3,CASSLQGTGEDTQYF,TGTGCCAGCAGTTTACAGGGGACGGGTGAGGATACGCAGTATTTT
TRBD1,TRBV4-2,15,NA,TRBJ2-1,CASSAGTGAYNEQFF,TGTGCCAGCAGCGCCGGGACAGGGGCCTACAATGAGCAGTTCTTC
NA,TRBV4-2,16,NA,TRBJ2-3,CASSPGVTQSVGTQYF,TGTGCCAGCAGCCCAGGGGTTACCCAAAGCGTCGGTACGCAGTATTTT
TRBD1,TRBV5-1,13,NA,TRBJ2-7,CASSRDRDYEQYF,TGCGCCAGCAGCAGGGACAGGGACTACGAGCAGTACTTC
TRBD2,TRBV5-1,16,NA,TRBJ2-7,CASSPPGREGLYEQYF,TGCGCCAGCAGCCCGCCTGGGCGGGAGGGCCTGTACGAGCAGTACTTC
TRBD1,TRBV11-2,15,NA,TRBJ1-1,CASSSWTGRTTEAFF,TGTGCCAGCAGCTCTTGGACAGGGCGAACGACTGAAGCTTTCTTT
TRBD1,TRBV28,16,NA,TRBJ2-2,CASSLLSGTGVGELFF,TGTGCCAGCAGTTTGCTTTCCGGGACAGGGGTCGGGGAGCTGTTTTTT
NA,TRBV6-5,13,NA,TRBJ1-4,CASRVTGREKLFF,TGTGCCAGCAGGGTGACAGGCAGGGAAAAACTGTTTTTT
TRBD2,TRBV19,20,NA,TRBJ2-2,CASSIGLAGALLRDTGELFF,TGTGCCAGTAGTATCGGACTAGCGGGGGCACTACTAAGGGACACCGGGGAGCTGTTTTTT
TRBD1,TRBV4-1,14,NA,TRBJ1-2,CASSRPGQVYGYTF,TGCGCCAGCAGCCGACCAGGACAGGTCTATGGCTACACCTTC
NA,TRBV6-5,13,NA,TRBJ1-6,CASGRSYNSPLHF,TGTGCCAGCGGGCGCTCCTATAATTCACCCCTCCACTTT
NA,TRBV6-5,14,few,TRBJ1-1,CASSAVRGSTEAFF,TGTGCCAGCAGCGCCGTAAGGGGTTCCACTGAAGCTTTCTTT
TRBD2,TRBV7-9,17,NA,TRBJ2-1,CSSSPGLAGNSYNEQFF,TGTTCCAGCAGCCCCGGACTAGCGGGAAACTCCTACAATGAGCAGTTCTTC
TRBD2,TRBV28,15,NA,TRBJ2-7,CASRLGLAGVYEQYF,TGTGCCAGCAGGCTGGGACTAGCGGGAGTCTACGAGCAGTACTTC
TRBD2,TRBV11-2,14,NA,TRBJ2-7,CASRAVAGRYEQYF,TGTGCCAGCAGAGCAGTAGCGGGGCGGTACGAGCAGTACTTC
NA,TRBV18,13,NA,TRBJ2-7,CASSPEQAYEQYF,TGTGCCAGCTCACCGGAACAGGCCTACGAGCAGTACTTC
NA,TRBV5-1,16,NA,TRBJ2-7,CASSLRGQGYSYEQYF,TGCGCCAGCAGCTTGAGGGGACAAGGCTACTCCTACGAGCAGTACTTC
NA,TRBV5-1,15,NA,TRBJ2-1,CASSLKGLSAHEQFF,TGCGCCAGCAGCTTGAAAGGACTTTCGGCCCATGAGCAGTTCTTC
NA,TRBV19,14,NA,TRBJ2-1,CASSYWGVGTEQFF,TGTGCCAGTAGTTATTGGGGGGTGGGGACTGAGCAGTTCTTC